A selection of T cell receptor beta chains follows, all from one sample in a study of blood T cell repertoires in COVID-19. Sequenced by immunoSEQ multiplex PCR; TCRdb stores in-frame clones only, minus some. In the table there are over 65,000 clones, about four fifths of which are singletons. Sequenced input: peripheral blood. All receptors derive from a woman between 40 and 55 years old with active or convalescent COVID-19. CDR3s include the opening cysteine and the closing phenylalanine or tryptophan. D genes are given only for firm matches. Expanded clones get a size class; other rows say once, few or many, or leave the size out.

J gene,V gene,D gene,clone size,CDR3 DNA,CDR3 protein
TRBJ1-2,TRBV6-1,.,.,TGTGCCAGCAGTGAAGGTCCGGCTAACTATGGCTACACCTTC,CASSEGPANYGYTF
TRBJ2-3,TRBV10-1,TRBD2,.,TGCGCCAGCAGTGGGACTAGCGGGGGTAGTAGCACAGATACGCAGTATTTT,CASSGTSGGSSTDTQYF
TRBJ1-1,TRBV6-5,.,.,TGTGCCAGCAGTTACGGGGGCCCGGACACTGAAGCTTTCTTT,CASSYGGPDTEAFF
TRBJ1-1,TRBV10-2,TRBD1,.,TGCGCCAGCAGTGACCGAGGACAGGGGCCATTGAACACTGAAGCTTTCTTT,CASSDRGQGPLNTEAFF
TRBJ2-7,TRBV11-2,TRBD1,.,TGTGCCAGCAGCTTGCAGGGGGCGCTCTCCTACGAGCAGTACTTC,CASSLQGALSYEQYF
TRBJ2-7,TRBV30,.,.,TGTGCCTGGATCAAACGGGGGGCGGGCTACGAGCAGTACTTC,CAWIKRGAGYEQYF
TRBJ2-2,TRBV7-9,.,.,TGTGCCAGCAGCTTAGTTGGCAGGGTTTCCACCGGGGAGCTGTTTTTT,CASSLVGRVSTGELFF
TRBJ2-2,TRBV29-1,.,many,TGCAGCGTTGAACCAGGTTCATCCGGGGAGCTGTTTTTT,CSVEPGSSGELFF
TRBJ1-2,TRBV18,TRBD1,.,TGTGCCAGCTCACCAAAGACAGGGTATAACTATGGCTACACCTTC,CASSPKTGYNYGYTF
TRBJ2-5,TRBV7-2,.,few,TGTGCCAGCAGCCCCCTGGCGGAAGAGACCCAGTACTTC,CASSPLAEETQYF
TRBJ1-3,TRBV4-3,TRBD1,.,TGCGCCAGCAGCCACAAAACAGGGGACACCATATATTTT,CASSHKTGDTIYF
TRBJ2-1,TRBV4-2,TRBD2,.,TGTGCCAGCAGCCAGGAAATAGCGGGAAAATACAATGAGCAGTTCTTC,CASSQEIAGKYNEQFF
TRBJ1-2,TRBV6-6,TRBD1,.,TGTGCCAGCAGTCCCGGACAGGGGCAAAACTATGGCTACACCTTC,CASSPGQGQNYGYTF
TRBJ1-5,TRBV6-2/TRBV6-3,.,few,TGTGCCAGCAGCCAAGGCGGGCCCCAGCATTTT,CASSQGGPQHF
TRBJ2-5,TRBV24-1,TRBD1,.,TGTGCCACCAGTGATTTGGGGACAGGGGGCAGGGAGACCCAGTACTTC,CATSDLGTGGRETQYF
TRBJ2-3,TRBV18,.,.,TGTGCCAGCTCACCACTGGCAGCGGACACAGATACGCAGTATTTT,CASSPLAADTDTQYF
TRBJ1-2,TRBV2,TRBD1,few,TGTGCCAGCAGGGGACAGGGGGCGGGAGGCTACACCTTC,CASRGQGAGGYTF
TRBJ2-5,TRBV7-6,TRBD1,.,TGTGCCAGCAGCACGGGACAGGGGGTGGGAGAGACCCAGTACTTC,CASSTGQGVGETQYF
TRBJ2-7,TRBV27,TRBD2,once,TGTGCCAGCACCAAACATAGCGGGAGCCCTTACGAGCAGTACTTC,CASTKHSGSPYEQYF
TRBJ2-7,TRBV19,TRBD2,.,TGTGCCAGTAGTATATCCCCTTGGGAGGGATACGAGCAGTACTTC,CASSISPWEGYEQYF
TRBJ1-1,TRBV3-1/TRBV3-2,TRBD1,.,TGTGCCAGCAGCCGGGGACAGGGGGGTACTGAAGCTTTCTTT,CASSRGQGGTEAFF
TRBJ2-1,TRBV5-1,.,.,TGCGCCAGCAGCCCACTAACAGGGTTCAATGAGCAGTTCTTC,CASSPLTGFNEQFF
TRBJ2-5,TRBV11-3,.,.,TGTGCCAGCAGCTTAGGGTCAGAAGAGACCCAGTACTTC,CASSLGSEETQYF
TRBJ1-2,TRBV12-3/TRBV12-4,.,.,TGTGCCAGCAGTTTAGGCCTTTCTAGTGGCTACACCTTC,CASSLGLSSGYTF
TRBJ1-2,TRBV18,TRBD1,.,TGTGCCAGCTCACCAGTGAGAACAGGGGATAACTATGGCTACACCTTC,CASSPVRTGDNYGYTF
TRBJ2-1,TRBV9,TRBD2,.,TGTGCCAGCATCAACCCGCGGGGGGCCCTCTACAATGAGCAGTTCTTC,CASINPRGALYNEQFF
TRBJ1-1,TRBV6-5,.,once,TGTGCCAGCGCCCCACAGATTTCAGTCCCTGAAGCTTTCTTT,CASAPQISVPEAFF
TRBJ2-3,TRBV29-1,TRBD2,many,TGCAGCGTCCTCCCCCCGGGGGGGTACGCAGATACGCAGTATTTT,CSVLPPGGYADTQYF
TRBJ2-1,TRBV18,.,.,TGTGCCAGCTCACCACCCTCCCGGTCGGGAGATGAGCAGTTCTTC,CASSPPSRSGDEQFF
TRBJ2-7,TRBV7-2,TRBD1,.,TGTGCCAGCAGCTTAAAGGGGGCGCGGTTCCACGAGCAGTACTTC,CASSLKGARFHEQYF
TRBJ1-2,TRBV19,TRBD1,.,TGTGCCAGTAGCTTCCGGGACAGCTACTATGGCTACACCTTC,CASSFRDSYYGYTF
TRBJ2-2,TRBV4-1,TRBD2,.,TGCGCCAGCAGCCCCATAGCGGGAGGGAACACCGGGGAGCTGTTTTTT,CASSPIAGGNTGELFF
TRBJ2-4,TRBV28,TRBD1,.,TGTGCCAGCAGTTTTCCGGGACAGGGAGCCAAAAACATTCAGTACTTC,CASSFPGQGAKNIQYF
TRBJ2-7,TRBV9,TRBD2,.,TGTGCCAGCAGCGGAGCGGGGCCCAGCTCCTACGAGCAGTACTTC,CASSGAGPSSYEQYF
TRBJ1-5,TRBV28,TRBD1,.,TGTGCCAGCAGCCCCACCACAGGGGGCGAAGGTCAGCCCCAGCATTTT,CASSPTTGGEGQPQHF
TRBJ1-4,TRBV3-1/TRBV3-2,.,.,TGTGCCAGCAGCCAAGGGCAGAGGGTGACTAATGAAAAACTGTTTTTT,CASSQGQRVTNEKLFF
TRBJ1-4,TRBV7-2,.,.,TGTGCCAGCAGACACATCACAGGGCAAGGTGAAAAACTGTTTTTT,CASRHITGQGEKLFF
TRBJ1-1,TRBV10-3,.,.,TGTGCCATCAGTGAGGGTGGAGGGAAAGCTTTCTTT,CAISEGGGKAFF
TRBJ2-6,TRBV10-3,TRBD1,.,TGTGCCACCTCAGACAGGGATAGTTCTGGGGCCAACGTCCTGACTTTC,CATSDRDSSGANVLTF
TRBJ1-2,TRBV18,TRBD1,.,TGTGCCAGCTCACCACCGACAGGGACTCGGGTCTATGGCTACACCTTC,CASSPPTGTRVYGYTF
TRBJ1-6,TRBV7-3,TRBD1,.,TGTGCCAGCAGCGCCACGGGACAGAGCTCCTATAATTCACCCCTCCACTTT,CASSATGQSSYNSPLHF
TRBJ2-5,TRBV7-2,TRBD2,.,TGTGCCAGCAGCTCGACCGGGACTAGCGGGGAGACCCAGTACTTC,CASSSTGTSGETQYF
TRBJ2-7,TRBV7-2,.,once,TGTGCCAGCCAATACTCAGGGGCCTACGAGCAGTACTTC,CASQYSGAYEQYF
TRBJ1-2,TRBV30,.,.,TGTGCCTGGAGTTGGACAACAGCTAACTATGGCTACACCTTC,CAWSWTTANYGYTF
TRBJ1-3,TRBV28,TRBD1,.,TGTGCCAGCACCCCCCCCGCGGGACAGTCCTACTCTGGAAACACCATATATTTT,CASTPPAGQSYSGNTIYF
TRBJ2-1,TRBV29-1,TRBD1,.,TGCAGCGTCCTCCGACAGGGGACCTACAATGAGCAGTTCTTC,CSVLRQGTYNEQFF
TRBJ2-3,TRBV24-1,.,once,TGTGCCACCACAGGTGGGGGGACAGATACGCAGTATTTT,CATTGGGTDTQYF
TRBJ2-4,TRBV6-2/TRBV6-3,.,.,TGTGCCAGCAGTTACGCGGGACCTACGAACATTCAGTACTTC,CASSYAGPTNIQYF
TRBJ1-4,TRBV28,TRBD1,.,TGTGCCAGCTCGACAGGGGGTGTTGAAAAACTGTTTTTT,CASSTGGVEKLFF
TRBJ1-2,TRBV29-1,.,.,TGCAGCGTTCGCCTCGACAGGTTTAACTATGGCTACACCTTC,CSVRLDRFNYGYTF
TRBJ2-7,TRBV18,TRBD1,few,TGTGCCAGCTCACCACAGAGGTTGGGGAAAACAGGGGTCTACGAGCAGTACTTC,CASSPQRLGKTGVYEQYF